This passage covers 24 T cell receptor beta chains from one sample sequenced in a study of shared clonotypes between healthy human individuals. The data were produced by immunoSEQ multiplex PCR, yet TCRdb's version contains in-frame clones alone and is incomplete. The repertoire has about 2.4 million clones, roughly 92% of them found once; the top ten carry roughly 0.15%. Sequenced material: naive CD4+ T cells sorted from blood. Described subset: CD45RA+ positively selected. The receptors come from a man between 18 and 35 years old in good health.

As for this clone: Other DNA sequences from this sample encode an identical CDR3 as well. The chain uses TRBV7-2 and TRBJ1-2, with 7 bases fitting TRBD1. The J segment lost 1 base and the V segment lost 1 base, leaving 3 bases of the junction unmatched. There are 15 residues in the CDR3. Germline-derived CDR1 and CDR2 are SGHTA and FQGNSA. CDR3 in amino acids: CASSLVPGGNYGYTF. The CDR3 DNA is TGTGCCAGCAGCTTAGTCCCAGGGGGTAACTATGGCTACACCTTC. Filled out from reference TRBV7-2 and TRBJ1-2, the complete variable domain reads GAGVSQSPSNKVTEKGKDVELRCDPISGHTALYWYRQSLGQGLEFLIYFQGNSAPDKSGLPSDRFSAERTGGSVSTLTIQRTQQEDSAVYLCASSLVPGGNYGYTFGSGTRLTVV.

This chain links TRBV5-1 with TRBJ2-7; 7 bases map to TRBD1. Germline CDR1 SGHRS, CDR2 YFSETQ. The CDR3 has 12 residues. J gave up 5 bases and V 6 bases, and 5 bases lay outside the gene matches. The CDR3 loop reads CASTETGNEQYF. As DNA, the CDR3 is TGCGCCAGCACCGAGACAGGGAACGAGCAGTACTTC.

The chain couples TRBV7-2 to TRBJ1-6, with TRBD1 as a possible D gene (5 bases). This CDR3 spans 13 amino acids. Germline CDR1 and CDR2: SGHTA and FQGNSA. The V end lost 3 bases, the J end lost 9 bases, and 9 bases lay between the germline ends. The DNA of the CDR3 is TGTGCCAGCAGCTTCGGGGCGGCTTCACCCCTCCACTTT. The encoded protein is CASSFGAASPLHF.

The CDR3 loop reads CAWSVGGTTNTEAFF. CDR3 DNA: TGTGCCTGGAGTGTAGGGGGGACAACGAACACTGAAGCTTTCTTT. The J gene is TRBJ1-1, the V gene TRBV30; possible D gene TRBD1, 6 bases. Trimming removed 0 bases from V and 1 base from J, with 12 bases in between. Germline V gene sequence: CDR1 GTSNPN, CDR2 SVGIG (reference sequence). The CDR3 is made up of 15 amino acids.

The rearrangement uses TRBV5-1 and TRBJ1-6; 7 bases align to TRBD1. Losses at the gene ends were 4 bases for V and 7 bases for J; bases not matched to a gene: 8. There are 15 residues in the CDR3. Germline V gene sequence: CDR1 SGHRS, CDR2 YFSETQ. CDR3 coding DNA: TGCGCCAGCAGCGGGGCCGGGACAGAAAATTCACCCCTCCACTTT. Its translation: CASSGAGTENSPLHF.

This clone was detected once. V gene TRBV6-5 combines with J gene TRBJ1-6; 9 bases fit TRBD1. V trimming: 10 bases; J trimming: 7 bases; junction bases outside the gene matches: 5. The CDR3 runs 13 residues. Germline CDR1 is MNHEY and CDR2 is SVGAGI. The DNA for the CDR3 is TGTGCCACGGGACAGGGCCCCAATTCACCCCTCCACTTT. This codes for CATGQGPNSPLHF.

The chain carries TRBV5-1 and TRBJ2-5, with 13 positions matching TRBD2. This CDR3 is 14 amino acids long. Germline values: CDR1 SGHRS, CDR2 YFSETQ. V lost 5 bases, J lost 2 bases, and 0 bases stayed unmatched. As DNA, the CDR3 is TGCGCCAGCAGACTAGCGGGGGGGCAAGAGACCCAGTACTTC. Translating gives CASRLAGGQETQYF.

The chain joins TRBV7-3 to TRBJ2-5, with D unclear. V gave up 2 bases and J gave up 2 bases, with 12 bases separating them. The CDR3 loop spans 15 amino acids. Germline CDR1 SGHTA, CDR2 FQGTGA. CDR3 coding DNA: TGTGCCAGCAGCTTACTCGGCAGGTCACAAGAGACCCAGTACTTC. Translation: CASSLLGRSQETQYF.

The chain links TRBV28 to TRBJ2-1, with a weak D call TRBD2 (6 bases). Per the germline V gene, CDR1 is MDHEN and CDR2 is SYDVKM. V lost 7 bases to trimming and J lost 7 bases, with 17 bases between them. There are 14 residues in the CDR3. This chain's CDR3 is CASTPGGARNEQFF. DNA for the CDR3: TGTGCCAGCACCCCTGGCGGGGCGAGGAATGAGCAGTTCTTC. The variable domain in full, with the rest retrieved from reference TRBV28 and TRBJ2-1, is DVKVTQSSRYLVKRTGEKVFLECVQDMDHENMFWYRQDPGLGLRLIYFSYDVKMKEKGDIPEGYSVSREKKERFSLILESASTNQTSMYLCASTPGGARNEQFFGPGTRLTVL.

The chain joins TRBV18 to TRBJ1-4, with 9 bases fitting TRBD1. V was pared by 1 base and J by 8 bases, with 5 bases of the junction left unmatched. CDR3 length: 15 amino acids. CDR1 is KGHSH, CDR2 LQKENI, per germline. The CDR3 DNA reads TGTGCCAGCTCACCACGGGGACAGGGAAGGGAAAAACTGTTTTTT. Protein product: CASSPRGQGREKLFF.

The gene calls are TRBV7-9 and TRBJ2-3; D is uncertain. V was pared by 0 bases and J by 1 base, with 5 bases between. Germline loops: CDR1 SEHNR, CDR2 FQNEAQ (reference sequence). The CDR3 consists of 14 residues. In nucleotides, the CDR3 is TGTGCCAGCAGCTTAGCGGACCGCACAGATACGCAGTATTTT. Amino acid sequence: CASSLADRTDTQYF.

The rearrangement links TRBV19 to TRBJ2-3; 12 positions agree with TRBD2. Germline CDR1 is LNHDA and CDR2 is SQIVND (reference sequence). The ends lost 3 bases at V and 5 bases at J; junction bases unmatched: 12. This CDR3 spans 18 amino acids. Here the CDR3 DNA reads TGTGCCAGTAGTATTCCCCCGAAGACTAGCGGGGGAGGAGATACGCAGTATTTT. This sequence encodes CASSIPPKTSGGGDTQYF.

The chain couples TRBV7-9 to TRBJ2-1, with D tentatively TRBD2 (6 bases). Trimming took 6 bases from V and 8 from J, leaving 17 bases between them. Per the germline V gene, CDR1 is SEHNR and CDR2 is FQNEAQ (reference sequence). This CDR3 region has 14 residues. In DNA form, the CDR3 reads TGTGCCAGCAGAACATTGGGGGGAAATGATGAGCAGTTCTTC. Translated: CASRTLGGNDEQFF.

CDR3 protein: CASSVNPTATDTQYF. The CDR3 coding sequence is TGTGCCAGCAGCGTTAACCCGACAGCCACAGATACGCAGTATTTT. The rearrangement uses TRBV9 and TRBJ2-3; D possibly corresponds to TRBD1 (5 bases). From germline, CDR1 is SGDLS and CDR2 YYNGEE. V lost 2 bases and J 2 bases, leaving 12 bases between the germline ends. The CDR3 runs to 15 residues.

This clone occurred once. This rearrangement joins TRBV5-6 to TRBJ1-5; D unresolved. The CDR3 spans 14 residues. V lost 6 bases, J lost 1 base, and 11 bases lay in between. The germline V gene has CDR1 SGHDT and CDR2 YYEEEE. The CDR3 DNA is TGTGCCAGCACGACGGACGGGAGCAATCAGCCCCAGCATTTT. Amino acids: CASTTDGSNQPQHF.

The rearrangement uses TRBV5-1 and TRBJ2-7; 9 bases agree with TRBD1. CDR3 size: 15 residues. The germline gives CDR1 SGHRS, CDR2 YFSETQ. J gave up 4 bases and V 3 bases, and 8 bases lay outside the gene matches. The CDR3 is CASSSSGTGSYEQYF. CDR3 sequence (DNA): TGCGCCAGCAGCTCCTCCGGGACAGGGTCATACGAGCAGTACTTC. The full variable domain, with the rest looked up from reference TRBV5-1 and TRBJ2-7, is KAGVTQTPRYLIKTRGQQVTLSCSPISGHRSVSWYQQTPGQGLQFLFEYFSETQRNKGNFPGRFSGRQFSNSRSEMNVSTLELGDSALYLCASSSSGTGSYEQYFGPGTRLTVT.

The chain recombines TRBV18 with TRBJ2-3, with a weak D call TRBD1 (6 bases). Germline lookup yields CDR1 KGHSH and CDR2 LQKENI. V lost 7 bases to trimming and J lost 3 bases, with 11 bases between them. The CDR3 contains 13 residues. The chain's CDR3 is CASLLQGTDTQYF. In DNA form, the CDR3 reads TGTGCCAGCTTATTACAGGGAACAGATACGCAGTATTTT.

This chain connects TRBV30 to TRBJ2-5; D unresolved. The CDR3 runs 11 residues. The ends were cut back, 6 bases at V and 4 bases at J, with 9 bases in the middle. The V gene's germline CDR1 is GTSNPN and CDR2 SVGIG (reference sequence). The CDR3 nucleotides read TGTGCCTGTACTATAAGAGAGACCCAGTACTTC. Amino acid sequence: CACTIRETQYF.

The chain combines TRBV4-2 with TRBJ2-7, with 14 bases matching TRBD2. The CDR3 runs to 16 residues. V was pared by 3 bases and J by 4 bases, with 5 bases of the junction left unmatched. Germline V gives CDR1 LGHNA, CDR2 YNFKEQ. CDR3 nucleotide sequence: TGTGCCAGCAGCCAGCTGGGACTAGCGGGGGTTTACGAGCAGTACTTC. Protein product: CASSQLGLAGVYEQYF.

This chain joins TRBV5-1 and TRBJ2-1; TRBD1 or TRBD2 may be the D gene (7 bases each). The length of the CDR3 is 17 residues. CDR1 is SGHRS and CDR2 is YFSETQ in the germline V gene. The V end lost 8 bases, the J end lost 0 bases, and 21 bases lay between the germline ends. This CDR3 is CASASSTGDYSYNEQFF. In DNA, the CDR3 is TGCGCCAGTGCTAGTTCCACAGGGGACTACTCCTACAATGAGCAGTTCTTC.

CDR3 loop: CASAGTGGIYEQYF. CDR3 coding DNA: TGTGCCAGTGCTGGGACAGGGGGTATCTACGAGCAGTACTTC. The rearrangement joins TRBV7-8 to TRBJ2-7; the match to TRBD1 covers 11 bases. The CDR3 length is 14 residues. In germline, CDR1 is SGHVS, CDR2 FQNEAQ. V dropped 9 bases and J dropped 3; count of bases not matched to a gene: 7.

This clone has a single count. The chain links TRBV6-5 to TRBJ2-7; D possibly corresponds to TRBD2 (5 bases). The CDR3 is 14 residues long. The V end lost 2 bases, the J end lost 3 bases, and 11 bases lay between the germline ends. Germline lookup yields CDR1 MNHEY and CDR2 SVGAGI. The chain's CDR3 is CASSYGRLNYEQYF. CDR3 bases: TGTGCCAGCAGTTACGGGAGACTAAACTACGAGCAGTACTTC.

V gene TRBV5-1 combines with J gene TRBJ2-3, with 10 bases that match TRBD2. This CDR3 is 16 amino acids long. The germline V gene encodes CDR1 SGHRS and CDR2 YFSETQ. J was trimmed by 5 bases and V by 5 bases; bases with no gene match: 11. As DNA, the CDR3 is TGCGCCAGCAGTCCCTTAGCGGGGGGTTTAAAAGATACGCAGTATTTT. Translated: CASSPLAGGLKDTQYF. Full variable domain (missing parts from reference TRBV5-1 and TRBJ2-3): KAGVTQTPRYLIKTRGQQVTLSCSPISGHRSVSWYQQTPGQGLQFLFEYFSETQRNKGNFPGRFSGRQFSNSRSEMNVSTLELGDSALYLCASSPLAGGLKDTQYFGPGTRLTVL.

V gene TRBV5-4 combines with J gene TRBJ2-1; 8 positions agree with TRBD1. Trimming cost V 4 bases and J 8 bases; bases outside gene matches: 11. Germline values: CDR1 SGHNT, CDR2 YYREEE (reference sequence). The CDR3 extends over 15 amino acids. The CDR3 DNA sequence: TGTGCCAGCAGCCCCTCAGGAGCCAGGGGGCATGAGCAGTTCTTC. This encodes CASSPSGARGHEQFF.